Listed below are T cell receptor beta chains from one sample, sequenced in a study of identical twins. TCRdb called the 5' RACE reads again in MiXCR, with one record for every CDR3 protein. There are fewer than 250,000 distinct CDR3 sequences in the sample; 7% to 8.5% occur only once, and around 5% lies in the top ten. This sample was shared with a second study, whose subject was yellow fever vaccine responses in identical twins.

Sequencing input: CD8+ T cells sorted from blood. Source of these receptors: a woman aged 18-29 years in good health. Each CDR3 is given with its conserved first and last residue. D genes are given only for firm matches. A row's size may be missing; if present it is once, few, many or a size class.

J	D	size	V	CDR3	DNA
TRBJ2-2	.	few	TRBV24-1	CATSDLDGTNTGELFF	TGTGCCACCAGTGATTTGGACGGTACCAACACCGGGGAGCTGTTTTTT
TRBJ2-2	TRBD1	few	TRBV10-3	CAISDFEGAKNTGELFF	TGTGCCATCAGTGACTTCGAGGGGGCTAAGAACACCGGGGAGCTGTTTTTT
TRBJ2-1	TRBD1	few	TRBV7-8	CASSLDETGVNEQFF	TGTGCCAGCAGCTTAGACGAGACAGGGGTCAATGAGCAGTTCTTC
TRBJ1-2	TRBD1	few	TRBV4-1	CASSQVKDRASKNGYTF	TGCGCCAGCAGCCAAGTGAAGGACAGGGCTTCAAAGAATGGCTACACCTTC
TRBJ1-2	.	many	TRBV5-1	CASAPRPADSYGYTF	TGCGCCAGCGCCCCGCGCCCAGCCGATAGCTATGGCTACACCTTC
TRBJ2-1	TRBD2	few	TRBV9	CASSGGLALYNEQFF	TGTGCCAGCAGCGGGGGACTAGCGCTGTACAATGAGCAGTTCTTC
TRBJ1-5	.	few	TRBV4-2	CASSQDEGANQPQHF	TGTGCCAGCAGCCAAGATGAAGGGGCAAATCAGCCCCAGCATTTT
TRBJ2-3	TRBD2	many	TRBV29-1	CSVEDPWTSGSTDTQYF	TGCAGCGTTGAAGATCCTTGGACTAGCGGGTCCACAGATACGCAGTATTTT
TRBJ2-1	.	few	TRBV20-1	CSARDLVAGDSYNEQFF	TGCAGTGCTAGAGATCTGGTAGCAGGGGACTCCTACAATGAGCAGTTCTTC
TRBJ2-5	TRBD2	many	TRBV20-1	CSARMGLATETQYF	TGCAGTGCGAGGATGGGACTAGCGACAGAGACCCAGTACTTC
TRBJ2-2	.	few	TRBV6-5	CASSWFTGNTGELFF	TGTGCCAGCAGTTGGTTTACGGGAAACACCGGGGAGCTGTTTTTT
TRBJ2-7	.	many	TRBV7-9	CASSLGTTYEQYF	TGTGCCAGCAGCTTAGGGACGACCTACGAGCAGTACTTC
TRBJ2-2	.	.	TRBV6-1	CAIPWGLANTGELFF	TGTGCCATCCCCTGGGGGTTGGCGAACACCGGGGAGCTGTTTTTT
TRBJ1-1	TRBD1	many	TRBV5-1	CASSLAQGVYTEAFF	TGCGCCAGCAGCTTGGCACAGGGGGTCTACACTGAAGCTTTCTTT
TRBJ2-1	.	many	TRBV3-1	CASSQEEYNEQFF	TGTGCCAGCAGCCAAGAAGAGTACAATGAGCAGTTCTTC
TRBJ2-1	.	.	TRBV28	CASTTLELAGSYNEQFF	TGTGCCAGCACCACCCTGGAGTTGGCGGGCTCCTACAATGAGCAGTTCTTC
TRBJ1-4	.	.	TRBV7-9	CASSESTALNEKLFF	TGTGCCAGCAGCGAATCGACAGCACTTAATGAAAAACTGTTTTTT
TRBJ2-1	TRBD2	few	TRBV20-1	CSASSLAGAPGGGEQFF	TGCAGTGCTAGTTCCCTAGCGGGAGCGCCCGGGGGGGGTGAGCAGTTCTTC
TRBJ2-5	.	many	TRBV4-1	CASSQGQNDETQYF	TGCGCCAGCAGCCAAGGACAGAATGACGAGACCCAGTACTTC
TRBJ2-1	.	many	TRBV29-1	CSVEEGGQFF	TGCAGCGTTGAAGAAGGTGGGCAGTTCTTC
TRBJ2-3	.	few	TRBV12-3/TRBV12-4	CASELGGGSDTQYF	TGTGCCAGCGAGCTGGGCGGGGGCTCAGATACGCAGTATTTT
TRBJ1-1	.	few	TRBV27	CASGTGNQAFF	TGTGCCAGCGGAACAGGGAACCAAGCTTTCTTT
TRBJ1-1	.	.	TRBV24-1	CATSDLFSGQSNTEAFF	TGTGCCACCAGTGATTTATTTTCAGGGCAGTCGAACACTGAAGCTTTCTTT
TRBJ2-5	.	many	TRBV12-3/TRBV12-4	CASSFYSVVEETQYF	TGTGCCAGCAGTTTTTATTCAGTGGTCGAAGAGACCCAGTACTTC
TRBJ2-7	TRBD2	many	TRBV12-3/TRBV12-4	CASSWTSGRAPSYEQYF	TGTGCCAGCAGTTGGACTAGCGGGAGGGCCCCCTCCTACGAGCAGTACTTC
TRBJ2-2	TRBD1	many	TRBV28	CASNVGQGEVGELFF	TGTGCCAGCAACGTGGGACAGGGGGAAGTCGGGGAGCTGTTTTTT
TRBJ2-1	TRBD2	many	TRBV25-1	CASGDLAGNEQFF	TGTGCCAGCGGGGACTTAGCGGGGAATGAGCAGTTCTTC
TRBJ2-3	.	.	TRBV11-2	CASSLEAGVRTDTQYF	TGTGCCAGCAGCTTAGAAGCTGGCGTACGGACAGATACGCAGTATTTT